This T cell receptor beta chain was captured in a study of chronic HIV infection and antiretroviral therapy (dated by TCRdb to between 2015 and 2017). The protocol used for the library was 5' RACE. Sequencing was performed on an Illumina MiSeq. In-frame beta chains were kept once TCRdb had trimmed the public reads at Q25 with fastp and called clones with MiXCR. For every CDR3 protein sequence, its rows merge into one entry that carries the most common genes and DNA. The sample data list 45,000 to 55,000 distinct CDR3 sequences, and approximately 19% of these were observed just once. The ten largest clones take up 2.5% to 3% of the sample. Points on this clonotype: Its target antigen remains unknown. Base quality data are lacking; no much larger clone is found one base away.

Sample: peripheral blood. This TCR derives from an adult who had HIV and had not received antiretroviral therapy, or was an uninfected healthy control (not recorded which).

The CDR3 has the sequence CASSPGQNTEAFF. The DNA sequence is given as TGTGCCAGCAGCCCTGGACAGAACACTGAAGCTTTCTTT. The receptor chain draws on TRBV7-8 and TRBJ1-1; the D segment could be TRBD1, given 5 matching bases. The junction shows trimming of 5 bases on V and 1 base on J, plus 8 bases between the germline ends. The CDR3 goes from the cysteine to the phenylalanine over 13 residues. Only CDR3 DNA remains: 39 bases, in frame from the first base. CDR1 SGHVS and CDR2 FQNEAQ were looked up in the germline V gene.